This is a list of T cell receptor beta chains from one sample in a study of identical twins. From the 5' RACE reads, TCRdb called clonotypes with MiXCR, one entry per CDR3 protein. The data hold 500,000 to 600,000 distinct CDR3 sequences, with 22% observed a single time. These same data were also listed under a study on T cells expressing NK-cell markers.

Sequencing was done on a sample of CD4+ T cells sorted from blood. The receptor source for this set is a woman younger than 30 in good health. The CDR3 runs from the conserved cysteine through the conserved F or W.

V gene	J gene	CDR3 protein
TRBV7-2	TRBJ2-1	CASSSPSGSSYNEQFF
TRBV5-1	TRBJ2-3	CASRPGTQDTDTQYF
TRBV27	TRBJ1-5	CASSSLDRVGNQPQHF
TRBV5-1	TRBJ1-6	CASSFLGQGKNSPLHF
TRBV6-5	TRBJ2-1	CASRRQGTEQFF
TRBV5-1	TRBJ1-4	CASRLTGDGLLFF
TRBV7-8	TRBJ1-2	CASSLGGQKIYGYTF
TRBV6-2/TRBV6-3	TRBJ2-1	CASTPGWRLAGANEQFF
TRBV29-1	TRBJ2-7	CSARDILNEQYF
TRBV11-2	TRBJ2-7	CASSYYTASSYEQYF
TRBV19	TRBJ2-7	CATSKRGLEEQYF
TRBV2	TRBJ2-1	CASSEGVAASYNEQFF
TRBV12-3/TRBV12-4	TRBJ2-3	CASRRAGGSTDTQYF
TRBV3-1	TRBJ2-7	CASSHVRSGRVYEQYF
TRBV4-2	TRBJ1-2	CASSRSEAGRGGYTF
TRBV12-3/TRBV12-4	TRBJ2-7	CASIRAGGRYEQYF
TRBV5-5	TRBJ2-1	CASSHIMPSRQFF
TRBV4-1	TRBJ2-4	CASSRPDRRPDIQYF
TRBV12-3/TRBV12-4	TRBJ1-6	CASSLRTGTFSPLHF
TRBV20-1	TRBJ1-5	CSADRGRGQPQHF
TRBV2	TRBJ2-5	CASIPLGDSPRAQYF
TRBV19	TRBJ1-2	CASSTQYYGYTF
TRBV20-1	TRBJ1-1	CSAPRTVNTEAFF
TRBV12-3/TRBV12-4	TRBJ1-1	CASSHGYDTEAFF
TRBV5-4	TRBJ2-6	CASSPEGYGANVLTF
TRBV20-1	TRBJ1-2	CSARYRGSYGYTF
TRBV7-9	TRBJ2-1	CASSSQGWDNEQFF
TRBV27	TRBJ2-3	CASSPLLKGDTQYF
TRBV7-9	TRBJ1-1	CASSLVVTGRTEAFF
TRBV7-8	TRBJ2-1	CASSLQGRAYNEQFF
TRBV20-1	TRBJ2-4	CSARDGGRRAKNIQYF
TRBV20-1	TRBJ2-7	CSAKDRTGSYEQYF
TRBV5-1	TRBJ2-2	CASSLDPTGELFF
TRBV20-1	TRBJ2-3	CSGILAGEDTQYF
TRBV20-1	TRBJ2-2	CSAGWGGELFF
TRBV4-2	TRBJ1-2	CASSQDLGSYGYTF
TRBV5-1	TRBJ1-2	CASSLDDSTYGYTF
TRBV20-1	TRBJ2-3	CSARVEGDLRRGTQYF
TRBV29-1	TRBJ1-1	CSGGIGGTEAFF
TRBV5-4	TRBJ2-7	CASRRRDGSYEQYF